This T cell receptor beta chain emerged from a study of blood T cell repertoires in COVID-19. Across the whole study: COVID-19 samples from acute and convalescent phases originated in the United States, Italy and Spain. Sources were T cells, B-cell-depleted T cells, or PBMCs; the material itself was cDNA or gDNA.

Per the authors' pipeline: Reference gene primer amplification in the assay estimated nucleated cell counts. Sequencing was performed with immunoSEQ multiplex PCR; in TCRdb, only in-frame clones are kept and a portion is missing. D and trimming were read from the DNA, whereas the V and J calls and clone size are those reported in that table. The sample has roughly 60,000 clones, around four fifths seen once; the top ten hold about 3.2%. The clonotype was recovered from a man in his sixties with acute or convalescent COVID-19. Material: peripheral blood.

CDR3 loop: CASSHQGGNSPLHF. The DNA of the CDR3 is TGTGCCAGCAGCCATCAGGGTGGGAATTCACCCCTCCACTTT. The chain has TRBV4-2 and TRBJ1-6, with D maybe TRBD1 (5 bases). Looked up from germline, CDR1 is LGHNA and CDR2 is YNFKEQ. V lost 3 bases and J 7 bases, leaving 10 bases between the germline ends. This CDR3 is built from 14 residues.